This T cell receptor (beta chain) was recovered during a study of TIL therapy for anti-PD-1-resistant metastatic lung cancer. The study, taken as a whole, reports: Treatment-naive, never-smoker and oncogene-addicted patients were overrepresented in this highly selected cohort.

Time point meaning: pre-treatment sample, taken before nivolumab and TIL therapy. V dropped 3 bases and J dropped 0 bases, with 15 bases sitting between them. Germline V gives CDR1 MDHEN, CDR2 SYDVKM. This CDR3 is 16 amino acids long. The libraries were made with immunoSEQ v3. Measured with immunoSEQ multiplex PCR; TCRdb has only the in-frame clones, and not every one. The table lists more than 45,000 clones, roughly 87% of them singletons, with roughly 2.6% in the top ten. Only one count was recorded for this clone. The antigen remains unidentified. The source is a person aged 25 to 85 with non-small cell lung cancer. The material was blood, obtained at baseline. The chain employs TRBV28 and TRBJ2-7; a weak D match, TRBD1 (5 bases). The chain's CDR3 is CASSLGFQGSSYEQYF. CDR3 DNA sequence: TGTGCCAGCAGTTTGGGTTTCCAGGGAAGCTCCTACGAGCAGTACTTC.